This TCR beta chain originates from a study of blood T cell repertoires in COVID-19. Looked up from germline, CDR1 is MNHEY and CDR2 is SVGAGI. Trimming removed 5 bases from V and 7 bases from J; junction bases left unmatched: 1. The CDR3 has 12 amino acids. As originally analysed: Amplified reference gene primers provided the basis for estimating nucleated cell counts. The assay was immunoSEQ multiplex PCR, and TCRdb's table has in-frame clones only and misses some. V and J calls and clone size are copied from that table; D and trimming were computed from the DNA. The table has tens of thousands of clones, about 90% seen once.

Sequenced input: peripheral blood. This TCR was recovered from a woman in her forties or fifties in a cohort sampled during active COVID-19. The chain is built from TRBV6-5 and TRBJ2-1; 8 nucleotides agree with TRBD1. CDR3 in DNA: TGTGCCAGCAGTAGACAGGGGAATGAGCAGTTCTTC. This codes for CASSRQGNEQFF.